The clone carrying this TCR beta chain was counted at least ten times. Antigen unknown. Time point given: patch test 2, 6 weeks after DPC sensitization. Treatment of the sample: therapeutic diphenylcyclopropenone sensitization with weekly scalp DPC. MiXCR, run by TCRdb on the RACE reads, gives a single entry per CDR3 protein. Found here are some 350,000 distinct CDR3 sequences, around 6% of them singletons; the top ten hold 4.5% to 6%. The CDR3 runs to 16 residues. Germline loops: CDR1 LNHDA, CDR2 SQIVND (reference sequence). With V trimmed by 2 bases and J by 10 bases, 10 bases remained unmatched. The sample belongs to a study of human T cells and chemical hapten exposure. For the study at large: Patch tests delivered 0.01% DPC to the upper back and were evaluated at 6 days.

Overall study findings and caveats: TCRs exceeding 1 in 1000 frequency stayed unchanged with DPC sensitization.

The TCR comes from a woman under 30 with alopecia areata. Some clones in this sample may be carry-over from other donors' samples. Material: whole blood, obtained in connection with sensitization to the hapten diphenylcyclopropenone (DPC). The rearrangement joins TRBV19 to TRBJ1-6; 8 positions match TRBD1. The CDR3 here is CASSIMGTGGVSPLHF. The CDR3 DNA follows: TGTGCCAGTAGTATAATGGGGACAGGCGGCGTCTCACCCCTCCACTTT.